Listed below are T cell receptor beta chains from one sample, sequenced in a study of graft-versus-host responses after intestinal transplantation. The table came from immunoSEQ multiplex PCR; TCRdb's copy has only in-frame clones and leaves some out. The table has about 130,000 clones, 85% to 95% seen once; the top ten hold under 0.2%. The antigens these receptors bind are not known. The material sequenced was unstimulated CD4+ T cells sorted from spleen or lymph node cells, taken before intestinal transplant. The receptors were gathered from a human donor who received an intestinal transplant. Both conserved end residues are part of each CDR3. Each record gives: D gene, clone size, J gene, V gene, CDR3 DNA, CDR3 protein. The D gene is left open where the match is weak. Some rows have no size entry. The others give once, few or many, or a class for an expanded clone.

TRBD1 - TRBJ1-4 TRBV5-1 TGCGCCAGCAGCGTGACAGGGGGCCTCGTCCCAAATGAAAAACTGTTTTTT CASSVTGGLVPNEKLFF
- - TRBJ1-1 TRBV7-3 TGTGCCAGCAGCCCTATTGGGGGGGTCACTGAAGCTTTCTTT CASSPIGGVTEAFF
- - TRBJ1-1 TRBV10-1 TGCGCCAGCAGTAAGGGCGAACTGGGAGCTTTCTTT CASSKGELGAFF
TRBD1 - TRBJ1-2 TRBV6-6 TGTGCCAGCAGTTACCGGGACAGGGTCGGCGGCTACACCTTC CASSYRDRVGGYTF
- - TRBJ2-3 TRBV18 TGTGCCAGCTCACCAGCCGGGGTCACAGATACGCAGTATTTT CASSPAGVTDTQYF
- - TRBJ1-6 TRBV7-9 TGTGCCAGCAGCTCGGGACGCCGAGGGCCCCACTTT CASSSGRRGPHF
- - TRBJ2-7 TRBV7-9 TGTGCCAGCAGCCTTTCGGGCAGGGGCCTTGCCTACGAGCAGTACTTC CASSLSGRGLAYEQYF
- - TRBJ2-3 TRBV5-4 TGTGCCAGCCGCAGGGAGCGCACAGATACGCAGTATTTT CASRRERTDTQYF
- few TRBJ2-2 TRBV19 TGTGCCAGTAGTATCCTCCAGCGATACACCGGGGAGCTGTTTTTT CASSILQRYTGELFF
- - TRBJ1-6 TRBV7-9 TGTGCCAGCAGCTTTTCTTGGACAGTCCGAACATATAATTCACCCCTCCACTTT CASSFSWTVRTYNSPLHF
- - TRBJ2-3 TRBV5-1 TGCGCCAGCAGCTTGGATGGAGGGGTTGGAGATACGCAGTATTTT CASSLDGGVGDTQYF
TRBD1 - TRBJ2-5 TRBV29-1 TGCAGCGTTATCCCCTGGACAGGGATACAAGAGACCCAGTACTTC CSVIPWTGIQETQYF
- - TRBJ1-3 TRBV6-5 TGTGCCAGCAGTTCCGACGGACCGTACTCTGGAAACACCATATATTTT CASSSDGPYSGNTIYF
- - TRBJ1-2 TRBV19 TGTGCCAGTAGGAACAGGGTACAGGGAGGTTATTCCGACTATGGCTACACCTTC CASRNRVQGGYSDYGYTF
- - TRBJ1-2 TRBV20-1 TGCAGTGCAAGACAGAACTATGGCTACACCTTC CSARQNYGYTF
- once TRBJ2-5 TRBV5-1 TGCGCCAGTAAAACCTCAGGGGTCGGACGAGAGACCCAGTACTTC CASKTSGVGRETQYF
TRBD1 once TRBJ1-3 TRBV5-1 TGCGCCAGCAGCTTGGGGACAGGAGCTTCTGGAAACACCATATATTTT CASSLGTGASGNTIYF
- - TRBJ1-2 TRBV28 TGTGCCAGCACTATCAGGCCTTACTATGGCTACACCTTC CASTIRPYYGYTF
TRBD2 - TRBJ2-3 TRBV7-3 TGTGCCAGCAGCTTAGGGGAGACTAGCAGCGATACGCAGTATTTT CASSLGETSSDTQYF
- - TRBJ2-7 TRBV6-5 TGTGCCAGCGGGGGTCGGGGCGGGGTACCCTACGAGCAGTACTTC CASGGRGGVPYEQYF
- - TRBJ2-5 TRBV7-8 TGTGCCAGCAGCTTGCAAGAGACCCAGTACTTC CASSLQETQYF
- - TRBJ2-2 TRBV25-1 TGTGCCAGCAGTGAATGGACAAACACCGGGGAGCTGTTTTTT CASSEWTNTGELFF
TRBD1 - TRBJ1-2 TRBV7-9 TGTGCCAGCAGCTTAGTGGCCCCCGGACAGGGAAACTATGGCTACACCTTC CASSLVAPGQGNYGYTF